The 2 T cell receptor beta chains given below trace back to one sample, sequenced in a study of OX40 agonist ivuxolimab in advanced cancers. Repertoires were generated with immunoSEQ multiplex PCR, while TCRdb's copy carries only in-frame clones and drops some. The profile shows around 72,000 clones, 80% to 90% of them singletons. The sample here was CD4+ or CD8+ T cells sorted from blood, taken in a trial of the OX40 agonist ivuxolimab. The receptors come from an adult with an advanced solid tumor such as melanoma, head and neck, liver or kidney cancer.

This rearrangement joins TRBV20-1 to TRBJ1-2; no reliable D call. Germline V gene lookup returns CDR1 DFQATT and CDR2 SNEGSKA (reference sequence). The length of the CDR3 is 11 residues. V gave up 3 bases and J gave up 8 bases, with 10 bases separating them. The CDR3 DNA reads as TGCAGTGCTAGTCGGGCGGGCGGCTACACCTTC. Encoded protein: CSASRAGGYTF.

Judged by abundance, this clone is medium-sized. This chain connects TRBV4-2 to TRBJ2-7; D might be TRBD2 (5 bases). The CDR3 is 13 amino acids. Trimming cost V 1 base and J 4 bases, with 8 bases left between them. Germline CDR1 is LGHNA and CDR2 is YNFKEQ. The DNA for the CDR3 is TGTGCCAGCAGCCAAGGTTCGGGATACGAGCAGTACTTC. Translated: CASSQGSGYEQYF.